The 23 T cell receptor beta chains below all came from one sample that was sequenced in a study of blood T cell repertoires in COVID-19. Profiled with immunoSEQ multiplex PCR; TCRdb holds only in-frame clones, not every one. The sample lists roughly 150,000 clones; 84% were seen once. Sequencing used PBMCs or T cells enriched from blood (not recorded which). These receptors originate from a middle-aged man in a cohort exposed to, infected with or recovered from COVID-19 (not recorded which).

The V and J genes are TRBV28 and TRBJ2-7, with TRBD2 identical over 10 bases. The J segment lost 1 base and the V segment lost 3 bases, leaving 6 bases of the junction unmatched. In germline, CDR1 is MDHEN, CDR2 SYDVKM. The CDR3 extends over 16 amino acids. The CDR3 loop is CASSFWKTSGSYEQYF. Written as DNA, the CDR3 is TGTGCCAGCAGTTTTTGGAAGACTAGCGGGTCCTACGAGCAGTACTTC.

V and J are TRBV12-5 and TRBJ2-3; 11 bases are shared with TRBD1. The CDR3 runs to 18 residues. The trim removed 2 bases at V and 2 bases at J, leaving 9 bases unmatched. Per the germline V gene, CDR1 is LGHNT and CDR2 is FRNRAP. The CDR3 nucleotides are TGTGCTAGTGGTTTGTCTTCAGTGGGACAGGGGGTCACAGATACGCAGTATTTT. This codes for CASGLSSVGQGVTDTQYF.

The J gene is TRBJ1-2, the V gene TRBV6-5; 10 positions match TRBD1. The CDR3 loop spans 14 amino acids. The trim removed 6 bases at V and 8 bases at J, leaving 9 bases unmatched. Germline CDR1 MNHEY, CDR2 SVGAGI. The CDR3 nucleotides read TGTGCCAGCAGGGACGGGACAGGGGTTTACGGCTACACCTTC. Protein product: CASRDGTGVYGYTF.

This clone was seen more than once but under ten times. This chain links TRBV19 with TRBJ1-5, with D possibly matching TRBD1 (6 bases). CDR1 is LNHDA and CDR2 is SQIVND in the germline V gene (reference sequence). Between the trimmed V and J ends, which lost 5 bases and 0 bases, there was a span of 17 bases. This CDR3 spans 17 amino acids. DNA of the CDR3: TGTGCCAGTAGTGTCGCGCGGGGGCATTATAGCAATCAGCCCCAGCATTTT. Protein: CASSVARGHYSNQPQHF.

This rearrangement joins TRBV5-1 to TRBJ2-7; 7 bases match TRBD2. CDR3 length: 13 residues. Germline CDR1 and CDR2: SGHRS and YFSETQ. Trimming took 5 bases from V and 4 from J; bases not matched to a gene: 6. CDR3 loop: CASSVGTNYEQYF. The CDR3 DNA is TGCGCCAGCAGTGTAGGGACTAATTACGAGCAGTACTTC. The full variable domain, completed using reference TRBV5-1 and TRBJ2-7, is KAGVTQTPRYLIKTRGQQVTLSCSPISGHRSVSWYQQTPGQGLQFLFEYFSETQRNKGNFPGRFSGRQFSNSRSEMNVSTLELGDSALYLCASSVGTNYEQYFGPGTRLTVT.

This clone was recorded a few times. V is TRBV16 and J is TRBJ2-3; D perhaps matches TRBD2 (5 bases). Trimming cost V 3 bases and J 2 bases, with 9 bases left between them. Germline loops: CDR1 KGHSY, CDR2 FQNENV. This CDR3 has 14 residues. CDR3 sequence (DNA): TGTGCCAGCAGCCACAAGACTAACACAGATACGCAGTATTTT. Its translation: CASSHKTNTDTQYF.

The rearrangement joins TRBV19 to TRBJ1-4; D is possibly TRBD1 (5 bases). V dropped 1 base and J dropped 0 bases, with 9 bases sitting between them. This CDR3 comprises 16 residues. CDR1 LNHDA and CDR2 SQIVND come from the germline V gene (reference sequence). DNA of the CDR3: TGTGCCAGTAGTATAGTTGGGGCTGCAACTAATGAAAAACTGTTTTTT. It codes for CASSIVGAATNEKLFF.

This chain connects TRBV9 to TRBJ2-2, with unresolved D. Germline CDR1 and CDR2: SGDLS and YYNGEE. The ends were cut back, 3 bases at V and 2 bases at J, with 8 bases in the middle. The CDR3 spans 14 residues. In nucleotides, the CDR3 is TGTGCCAGCAGCGGGCAGATTAACACCGGGGAGCTGTTTTTT. This sequence encodes CASSGQINTGELFF.

V is TRBV29-1 and J is TRBJ2-7; the match to TRBD2 covers 13 bases. Unmatched junction bases numbered 9, after V lost 6 bases and J lost 4 bases. The CDR3 covers 15 residues. CDR1 and CDR2 (germline): SQVTM, ANQGSEA. CDR3 in DNA: TGCAGCGTCAACCTGGGACTAGCGGGAACTTACGAGCAGTACTTC. Translating gives CSVNLGLAGTYEQYF.

The rearrangement uses TRBV6-5 and TRBJ2-6; tentatively, D is TRBD1 (5 bases). V lost 8 bases and J lost 4, with 15 bases in between. CDR3 length: 15 amino acids. Germline V gene lookup returns CDR1 MNHEY and CDR2 SVGAGI. This CDR3 is CASCPQGDGANVLTF. Written as DNA, the CDR3 is TGTGCCAGCTGCCCTCAGGGTGACGGGGCCAACGTCCTGACTTTC.

In its sample, this clone was seen a few times. The chain has TRBV5-5 and TRBJ1-2; 7 bases line up with TRBD1. Germline assignment: CDR1 SGHKS and CDR2 YYEKEE (reference sequence). The length of the CDR3 is 15 residues. Unmatched junction bases numbered 4, after V lost 0 bases and J lost 2 bases. The CDR3 DNA sequence: TGTGCCAGCAGCTTGGCTGCGACAGGGAACTATGGCTACACCTTC. It codes for CASSLAATGNYGYTF.

The chain has TRBV10-3 and TRBJ1-6; 8 nucleotides align to TRBD1. Germline assignment: CDR1 ENHRY and CDR2 SYGVKD. CDR3 length: 16 amino acids. The ends lost 0 bases at V and 7 bases at J; junction bases unmatched: 5. The CDR3: CAISESRTGTNSPLHF. In DNA form, the CDR3 reads TGTGCCATCAGTGAGTCAAGGACAGGGACAAATTCACCCCTCCACTTT.

The chain couples TRBV3-1 (or the pseudogene TRBV3-2) to TRBJ2-2; TRBD2 might be the D (6 bases). Germline V gives CDR1 LGHDT, CDR2 YNNKEL (reference sequence). CDR3 length: 16 amino acids. Trimming stripped 4 bases from V and 1 base from J, with 13 bases between. CDR3 loop: CASSRRDSLNTGELFF. As DNA, the CDR3 is TGTGCCAGCAGCCGCCGGGACTCGCTGAACACCGGGGAGCTGTTTTTT.

This chain uses TRBV2 with TRBJ1-1; D not certain. Per the germline V gene, CDR1 is SNHLY and CDR2 is FYNNEI. The CDR3 length is 13 residues. V was cut by 8 bases and J by 0 bases, with 10 bases left in between. The chain's CDR3 is CASSAGLNTEAFF. The CDR3 DNA reads as TGTGCCAGCTCGGCAGGTCTGAACACTGAAGCTTTCTTT.

This clone was seen just once. The chain is built from TRBV28 and TRBJ2-7; 8 nucleotides align to TRBD1. V lost 2 bases, J lost 4 bases, and 4 bases stayed unmatched. The CDR3 has 14 residues. Germline assignment: CDR1 MDHEN and CDR2 SYDVKM. The CDR3 nucleotides read TGTGCCAGCAGTTTACAGGGGGCATCGTACGAGCAGTACTTC. Encoded protein: CASSLQGASYEQYF.

V is TRBV2 and J is TRBJ1-1; 8 bases match TRBD1. Per germline, CDR1 SNHLY and CDR2 FYNNEI. V was clipped by 6 bases and J by 7 bases; unmatched bases: 7. The CDR3 loop spans 13 amino acids. The CDR3 reads CASRDREIIEAFF. Here the CDR3 DNA reads TGTGCCAGCAGGGACAGGGAAATTATTGAAGCTTTCTTT.

This clone has only one observation. The chain joins TRBV2 to TRBJ2-1; 11 nucleotides line up with TRBD2. The ends lost 6 bases at V and 7 bases at J; junction bases unmatched: 8. This CDR3 comprises 15 residues. Germline V CDR1 and CDR2: SNHLY, FYNNEI. CDR3 bases: TGTGCCAGCAGAGAGTCTAGCGGGGGGAGAAATGAGCAGTTCTTC. Amino acids: CASRESSGGRNEQFF.

This clone appeared a few times. The V gene is TRBV7-6, the J gene TRBJ1-6; D is ambiguous. The germline V and J ends were trimmed by 7 bases and 10 bases, with 14 bases remaining between them. Germline V lookup: CDR1 SGHVS, CDR2 FNYEAQ. The CDR3 covers 13 residues. CDR3 loop: CASKAPGPSPLHF. The CDR3 DNA reads TGTGCCAGCAAAGCCCCAGGCCCCTCACCCCTCCACTTT.

This sequence joins TRBV27 and TRBJ2-1; no definite D call. CDR3 length equals 15 residues. Germline-derived CDR1 and CDR2 are MNHEY and SMNVEV (reference sequence). V lost 1 base and J lost 5, with 12 bases in between. CDR3 sequence (DNA): TGTGCCAGCAGTTTATTCCGGTTGAGGAACAATGAGCAGTTCTTC. Protein sequence: CASSLFRLRNNEQFF.

In this sample, this clone turned up a few times. V and J are TRBV18 and TRBJ1-2; a possible D gene is TRBD1 (5 bases). The CDR3 runs 13 residues. The germline V and J ends were trimmed by 2 bases and 8 bases, with 12 bases remaining between them. Germline V gives CDR1 KGHSH, CDR2 LQKENI. The CDR3 bases are TGTGCCAGCTCACCAAGGCCGGGGGACGGCTACACCTTC. This gives the protein CASSPRPGDGYTF.

This chain's CDR3 is CASSLRTGTNEKLFF. DNA for the CDR3: TGTGCCAGCAGCTTAAGGACAGGAACTAATGAAAAACTGTTTTTT. The chain carries TRBV7-9 and TRBJ1-4, with 7 bases matching TRBD1. This CDR3 is 15 amino acids long. V lost 2 bases and J lost 1; bases outside the gene matches: 1. The V gene's germline CDR1 is SEHNR and CDR2 FQNEAQ (reference sequence).

CDR3: CASRLSGTAYYEQYF. CDR3 DNA sequence: TGCGCCAGCAGACTTTCCGGGACAGCGTACTACGAGCAGTACTTC. V is TRBV5-1 and J is TRBJ2-7, with TRBD1 identical over 7 bases. The V segment lost 5 bases and the J segment 3 bases; nucleotides outside the gene matches: 11. This CDR3 spans 15 amino acids. Germline-derived CDR1 and CDR2 are SGHRS and YFSETQ.

Comment on this clone: The same CDR3 also results from other DNA sequences found in this sample. The chain joins TRBV12-3 or TRBV12-4 to TRBJ1-1; D possibly corresponds to TRBD1 (5 bases). Trimming took off 4 bases at V and 1 base at J, with 7 bases between the two ends. CDR3 length: 13 residues. The CDR3, as DNA: TGTGCCAGCAGTTCCCAGGGGAACACTGAAGCTTTCTTT. This translates into CASSSQGNTEAFF.